This T cell receptor (beta chain) originates from a study of cytomegalovirus exposure and HLA in healthy donors. Turning to the study itself: Caucasian-associated ancestry cluster membership applied to approximately 84% of around 400 genotyped donors.

This clone was recorded once. Its target is not known. The study ran its PCR with 60 Vbeta and 13 Jbeta primers. Libraries were prepared by immunoSEQ multiplex PCR; TCRdb keeps only in-frame clonotypes and omits some of them. The table has 150,000 to 200,000 clones, around 81% seen once. Study conclusions and caveats: Immune exposure information comprised only CMV serostatus. TCR beta chains numbering under 200 were designated cytomegalovirus-associated. Common viral pathogens seemed to be connected with several of the most significant clusters, according to a later analysis.

This CDR3 region has 15 residues. Germline CDR1 SEHNR, CDR2 FQNEAQ (reference sequence). The ends were cut back, 0 bases at V and 2 bases at J, with 11 bases in the middle. This receptor was obtained from a woman in her late teens or twenties in good health and CMV-seropositive. Sequencing used PBMCs. This chain joins TRBV7-9 and TRBJ2-7; unclear D gene. DNA for the CDR3: TGTGCCAGCAGCTTAGCGTCTGCAGGTACCTACGAGCAGTACTTC. Translation gives CASSLASAGTYEQYF.